The 8 T cell receptor beta chains below come from one sample, sequenced in a study of PD-1 blockade in classical Hodgkin lymphoma (dated by TCRdb to the early 2020s). Library generation was performed with the immunoSEQ multiplex PCR assay. Not all clones reach the TCRdb copy of this immuneACCESS table, which keeps in-frame sequences only. Checked studies attribute under half of the gap to unresolved V genes and leave the rest unexplained. In this sample the table shows fewer than 25,000 clones, less than 75% of which occur a single time. The ten largest clonotypes hold roughly 24% of the sample. The sample's time point label is to be understood as: cycle 2 day 1 (C2D1) of nivolumab. Every trial patient had relapsed following autologous stem cell transplantation, and prior brentuximab vedotin exposure was what differed among cohorts A, B and C. Sequencing used peripheral blood mononuclear cells (PBMCs), obtained before the second cycle of nivolumab. The receptors here all came from a human donor with classical Hodgkin lymphoma.

The V call is TRBV28, the J call TRBJ1-5; tentatively, D is TRBD1 (5 bases). This CDR3 contains 14 residues. Germline lookup yields CDR1 MDHEN and CDR2 SYDVKM. Trimming left V 7 bases short and J 6 bases short, with 16 bases between. The CDR3 nucleotides are TGTGCCAGCATCGAAGCCCTCAGGGCTCAGCCCCAGCATTTT. Residues: CASIEALRAQPQHF.

This clone was detected only once. V is TRBV5-5 and J is TRBJ2-1; tentative D call: TRBD1 (6 bases). This CDR3 region has 15 residues. V dropped 5 bases and J dropped 7 bases, with 19 bases sitting between them. Germline V CDR1 and CDR2: SGHKS, YYEKEE (reference sequence). CDR3 bases: TGTGCCAGCAGGGCTAGACAGGCGTTCCCTAATGAGCAGTTCTTC. It translates to CASRARQAFPNEQFF.

This clone was seen a single time. V gene TRBV19 combines with J gene TRBJ2-6; D is perhaps TRBD1 or TRBD2 (5 bases each). Germline V lookup: CDR1 LNHDA, CDR2 SQIVND (reference sequence). This CDR3 contains 15 residues. V was clipped by 3 bases and J by 2 bases, with 8 bases between them. The CDR3 sequence is CASSIRGAGANVLTF. CDR3 in DNA: TGTGCCAGTAGTATCCGAGGGGCTGGGGCCAACGTCCTGACTTTC.

The chain couples TRBV4-1 to TRBJ1-6; no firm D call. Trimming stripped 0 bases from V and 6 bases from J, with 9 bases between. The germline V gene encodes CDR1 MGHRA and CDR2 YSYEKL. This CDR3 spans 15 amino acids. Here the CDR3 DNA reads TGCGCCAGCAGCCAAGATGTCCAGTTTAATTCACCCCTCCACTTT. It is translated as CASSQDVQFNSPLHF.

The chain uses TRBV5-1 and TRBJ2-3; possibly TRBD1 for D (7 bases). This CDR3 is 14 amino acids long. The germline CDR1 and CDR2 sequences are SGHRS and YFSETQ. Trimming removed 6 bases at V and 3 bases at J, with 14 bases between. DNA for the CDR3: TGCGCCAGCAATTCAGGGGGAGGTACAGATACGCAGTATTTT. Translation: CASNSGGGTDTQYF.

The CDR3 is CSADGYNEQFF. The CDR3 coding sequence is TGCAGCGCCGACGGGTACAATGAGCAGTTCTTC. This chain joins TRBV29-1 and TRBJ2-1, with D uncertain. The ends were cut back, 7 bases at V and 4 bases at J, with 8 bases in the middle. The CDR3 totals 11 residues. Germline values: CDR1 SQVTM, CDR2 ANQGSEA.

This sequence joins TRBV4-1 and TRBJ1-5; TRBD1 is a possible D gene (6 bases). The CDR3 runs to 16 residues. V lost 0 bases, J lost 6 bases, and 15 bases lay in between. Germline values: CDR1 MGHRA, CDR2 YSYEKL. CDR3 nucleotides: TGCGCCAGCAGCCAAGAGGGGGGCGGAGGAGGTCAGCCCCAGCATTTT. Protein product: CASSQEGGGGGQPQHF.

The V gene is TRBV6-5, the J gene TRBJ1-6; TRBD1 is a possible D gene (5 bases). The CDR3 sequence is 14 residues long. Trimming cost V 0 bases and J 9 bases, with 9 bases left between them. CDR1 and CDR2 from the germline V gene are MNHEY and SVGAGI. The CDR3 spells CASSYSIRASPLHF. The CDR3 DNA is TGTGCCAGCAGTTACTCAATCAGGGCTTCACCCCTCCACTTT.